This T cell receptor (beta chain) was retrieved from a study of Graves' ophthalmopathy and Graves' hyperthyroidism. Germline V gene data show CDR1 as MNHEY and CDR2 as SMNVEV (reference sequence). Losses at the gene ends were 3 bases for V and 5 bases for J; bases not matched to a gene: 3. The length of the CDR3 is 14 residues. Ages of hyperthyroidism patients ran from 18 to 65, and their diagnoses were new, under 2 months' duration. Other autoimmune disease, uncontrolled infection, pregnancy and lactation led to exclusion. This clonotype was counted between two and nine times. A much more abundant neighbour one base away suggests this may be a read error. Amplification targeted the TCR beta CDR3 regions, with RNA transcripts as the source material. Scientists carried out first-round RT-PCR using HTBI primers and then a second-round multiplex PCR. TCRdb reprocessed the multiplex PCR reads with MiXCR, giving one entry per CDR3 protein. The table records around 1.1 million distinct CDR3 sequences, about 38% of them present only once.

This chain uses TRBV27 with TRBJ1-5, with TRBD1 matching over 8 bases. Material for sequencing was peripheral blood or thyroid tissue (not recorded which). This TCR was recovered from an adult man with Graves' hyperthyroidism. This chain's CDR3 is CASSFGQGHQPQHF. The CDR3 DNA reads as TGTGCCAGCAGTTTCGGACAGGGACATCAGCCCCAGCATTTT.